This T cell receptor (beta chain) was profiled in a study of blood T cell repertoires in COVID-19. As for the study in general: The United States, Italy and Spain supplied acute and convalescent COVID-19 samples.

This CDR3 contains 15 residues. J lost 5 bases, V lost 0 bases, and 6 bases had no gene match. CDR1 is SGHRS, CDR2 YFSETQ, per germline. Two consecutive negative NP/OP PCR tests, clearance, or resolved symptoms defined Cohort 3 recovery. How the authors handled the data: Nucleated cell counts were estimated from reference gene primer amplification. Libraries were prepared by immunoSEQ multiplex PCR; TCRdb keeps only in-frame clonotypes and omits some of them. V, J and clone size are taken as reported in that table, and D and trimming were inferred from the DNA itself. The data show 310,000 or so clones, 65% to 90% seen once.

The V call is TRBV5-1, the J call TRBJ2-5; 8 positions match TRBD1. The origin of this receptor is a woman younger than 35 who had recovered from COVID-19. Sequencing was done on a sample of PBMCs or T cells enriched from blood (not recorded which). CDR3 residues: CASSLEDRDSETQYF. The CDR3 nucleotides are TGCGCCAGCAGCTTGGAGGACAGGGATAGTGAGACCCAGTACTTC.